This T cell receptor (beta chain) was recovered during a study of CD8 T cells in Susac syndrome. Worth noting for this clonotype: Its antigen is not identified.

Study-wide results and caveats: Susac-specific public clones in total CD8+ repertoires numbered 15 to 20; in CD8+ TEMRA repertoires, they numbered about 5.

Reverse transcription of roughly 0.5 to 1 ug RNA used random hexamers. An immunoSEQ multiplex PCR generated amplified TCR beta CDR3 products spanning 54 Vbeta and 13 Jbeta. A single record per CDR3 protein comes from TCRdb applying MiXCR to the immunoSEQ multiplex PCR reads. The sample consists of roughly 190,000 distinct CDR3 sequences, approximately 95% of them appearing once. This TCR was sampled from a human donor with Susac syndrome. Sequenced input: CD8+ T cells from PBMCs.

CDR3 region: CASKLDSPGGAQYF. DNA for the CDR3: TGTGCCAGCAAGCTCGACAGCCCTGGTGGGGCCCAGTACTTC. This chain joins TRBV2 and TRBJ2-5; D may be TRBD1 (5 bases). The V gene's germline CDR1 is SNHLY and CDR2 FYNNEI. Trimming shortened V by 7 bases and J by 9 bases, and 21 bases separated the two germline ends. This CDR3 contains 14 residues. The complete variable domain, with remaining parts taken from reference TRBV2 and TRBJ2-5, reads EPEVTQTPSHQVTQMGQEVILRCVPISNHLYFYWYRQILGQKVEFLVSFYNNEISEKSEIFDDQFSVERPDGSNFTLKIRSTKLEDSAMYFCASKLDSPGGAQYFGPGTRLLVL.